Listed below are T cell receptor beta chains from one sample, sequenced in a study of T cells in Graves' hyperthyroidism and ophthalmopathy. TCRdb used MiXCR to reprocess the multiplex PCR reads, holding one entry per CDR3 protein. Seen here are 400,000 to 450,000 distinct CDR3 sequences, roughly 14% observed once, and the top ten hold about 12%. The material sequenced was blood. These receptors came from a man aged 18 to 30 with Graves' ophthalmopathy. CDR3s include the opening cysteine and the closing phenylalanine or tryptophan. Each record gives: J gene, V gene, clone size, D gene, CDR3 DNA, CDR3 protein. A D gene is named only where the DNA matches it firmly. Size values are once, few and many counts, or a class for expanded clones, and some rows have none.

J: TRBJ2-3; V: TRBV24-1; size: NA; D: NA; DNA: TGTGCCACCAGTGAGGGTAGGGGAGAAGATACGCAGTATTTT; CDR3: CATSEGRGEDTQYF
J: TRBJ2-6; V: TRBV27; size: NA; D: NA; DNA: TGTGCCAGCAGTTTTTATACTGGGGCCAACGTCCTGACTTTC; CDR3: CASSFYTGANVLTF
J: TRBJ2-5; V: TRBV6-1; size: many; D: NA; DNA: TGTGCCAGCAGTGAAGAGGAGGGGGCATGGGTAAGGGAGACCCAGTACTTC; CDR3: CASSEEEGAWVRETQYF
J: TRBJ1-2; V: TRBV6-1; size: many; D: TRBD1; DNA: TGTGCCAGCAGCGTCGGACAGGGAGCATCTACTAACTATGGCTACACCTTC; CDR3: CASSVGQGASTNYGYTF
J: TRBJ2-1; V: TRBV6-4; size: NA; D: TRBD2; DNA: TGTGCCAGCAGTGACTCGACTAGCGGAGGCAGTGAGCAGTTCTTC; CDR3: CASSDSTSGGSEQFF
J: TRBJ2-7; V: TRBV6-1; size: NA; D: TRBD2; DNA: TGTGCCAGCTCACCGCCCGGGACTAGCGGGATAAGCTCCTACGAGCAGTACTTC; CDR3: CASSPPGTSGISSYEQYF
J: TRBJ1-2; V: TRBV11-2; size: NA; D: NA; DNA: TGTGCCAGCAGCTCTCAAGGAGGGGGGGACTATGGCTACACCTTC; CDR3: CASSSQGGGDYGYTF
J: TRBJ2-5; V: TRBV27; size: many; D: TRBD2; DNA: TGTGCCAGCAGTTTCGGGGAGGGATCCTTACAGTACTTC; CDR3: CASSFGEGSLQYF
J: TRBJ2-1; V: TRBV18; size: many; D: NA; DNA: TGTGCCAGCTCACCACCGGAGAATATCTACAATGAGCAGTTCTTC; CDR3: CASSPPENIYNEQFF
J: TRBJ1-5; V: TRBV20-1; size: NA; D: NA; DNA: TGCAGTGCTTTTGAAGCCCCGGATCAGCCCCAGCATTTT; CDR3: CSAFEAPDQPQHF
J: TRBJ2-1; V: TRBV14; size: many; D: TRBD2; DNA: TGTGCCAGCAGCCAAGGCGTGACTAGCGGGAGCTATGAGCAGTTCTTC; CDR3: CASSQGVTSGSYEQFF
J: TRBJ2-1; V: TRBV7-8; size: many; D: NA; DNA: TGTGCCAGCAGCTTAGCGCCCAATGAGCAGTTCTTC; CDR3: CASSLAPNEQFF
J: TRBJ2-7; V: TRBV5-1; size: many; D: TRBD1; DNA: TGCGCCAGCAGCTTGGACCCCGGGACAGACCTACGTGAGCAGTACTTC; CDR3: CASSLDPGTDLREQYF
J: TRBJ2-2; V: TRBV10-1; size: NA; D: NA; DNA: TGCGCCAGCAGTCCAGGGCTAGGGTCGAACACCGGGGAGCTGTTTTTT; CDR3: CASSPGLGSNTGELFF